The 8 T cell receptor beta chains below were found in one sample sequenced in a study of T cells after yellow fever vaccination. MiXCR, run by TCRdb on the 5' RACE reads, gives a single entry per CDR3 protein. The data show some 300,000 distinct CDR3 sequences, around 11% seen once. Material: CD4+ T cells sorted from PBMCs, obtained 45 days after the yellow fever booster vaccination. The receptors originated from a man younger than 35 who received the YFV17D yellow fever vaccine.

This clonotype was seen a few times. The rearrangement links TRBV29-1 to TRBJ1-2, with a weak D call TRBD1 (6 bases). The V end was cut by 2 bases, the J end by 8 bases, with 24 bases between. The CDR3 is 16 residues long. Germline lookup yields CDR1 SQVTM and CDR2 ANQGSEA. CDR3 region: CSVERPPQGLREGYTF. Here the CDR3 DNA reads TGCAGCGTTGAAAGGCCCCCACAGGGTTTAAGGGAGGGCTACACCTTC.

Points on this clonotype: A junction boundary mismatches the germline segment, possibly from a read error. The V and J genes are TRBV20-1 and TRBJ1-4; 8 nucleotides line up with TRBD1. In germline, CDR1 is DFQATT, CDR2 SNEGSKA (reference sequence). The CDR3 is made up of 13 amino acids. The CDR3 region is CSAHTGGEEKVFF. Here the CDR3 DNA reads TGCAGTGCGCATACAGGGGGAGAGGAAAAAGTGTTTTTT.

The V call is TRBV5-7, the J call TRBJ1-2; D gene ambiguous. TRBV5-7 is an ORF for which the function is uncertain. Trimming pared 4 bases from V and 8 bases from J, leaving 12 bases between. The CDR3 consists of 12 residues. As DNA, the CDR3 is TGTGCCAGCAGCAGAGACGGTGCGGGCTACACCTTC. Its protein is CASSRDGAGYTF.

This clonotype was picked up a small number of times. V usage is TRBV20-1 and J usage is TRBJ2-7; 9 nucleotides line up with TRBD2. The V segment lost 5 bases and the J segment 6 bases; nucleotides outside the gene matches: 14. Germline-derived CDR1 and CDR2 are DFQATT and SNEGSKA (reference sequence). There are 15 residues in the CDR3. The CDR3 reads CSAPPPGRGGGEQYF. CDR3 DNA: TGCAGTGCTCCCCCTCCGGGGCGGGGGGGGGGCGAGCAGTACTTC.

This clonotype was counted once. The chain has TRBV18 and TRBJ2-7, with D perhaps TRBD1 (5 bases). V lost 2 bases to trimming and J lost 7 bases, with 12 bases between them. Germline CDR1 reads KGHSH; CDR2 reads LQKENI. The CDR3 totals 13 residues. CDR3 residues: CASSPSGLGEQYV. The CDR3 nucleotides read TGTGCCAGCTCACCATCAGGGTTGGGGGAGCAGTACGTC.

In this sample, this clonotype turned up a few times. The rearrangement links TRBV7-3 to TRBJ1-2; D remains unclear. The CDR3 covers 14 residues. The germline CDR1 and CDR2 sequences are SGHTA and FQGTGA. V was clipped by 3 bases and J by 4 bases, with 12 bases between them. The CDR3 loop reads CASSFSGFGYGYTF. The CDR3 DNA follows: TGTGCCAGCAGCTTTTCGGGGTTCGGCTATGGCTACACCTTC.

The V gene is TRBV6-2 or TRBV6-3, the J gene TRBJ2-7, with 8 nucleotides matching TRBD2. The CDR3 is made up of 17 amino acids. Germline assignment: CDR1 MNHEY and CDR2 SVGEGT. V lost 4 bases and J lost 0; bases outside the gene matches: 11. CDR3 residues: CASSFYRLATSSYEQYF. The CDR3, as DNA: TGTGCCAGCAGTTTTTATCGACTAGCGACAAGCTCCTACGAGCAGTACTTC.

In its sample, this clonotype was seen a few times. The chain joins TRBV12-3 or TRBV12-4 to TRBJ2-3, with a weak D call TRBD2 (6 bases). The length of the CDR3 is 15 residues. Deletions cut 7 bases from V and 3 bases from J, with 17 bases between. As DNA, the CDR3 is TGTGCCAGCACACCTTGGTGGCGGGGTACAGATACGCAGTATTTT. It translates to CASTPWWRGTDTQYF.